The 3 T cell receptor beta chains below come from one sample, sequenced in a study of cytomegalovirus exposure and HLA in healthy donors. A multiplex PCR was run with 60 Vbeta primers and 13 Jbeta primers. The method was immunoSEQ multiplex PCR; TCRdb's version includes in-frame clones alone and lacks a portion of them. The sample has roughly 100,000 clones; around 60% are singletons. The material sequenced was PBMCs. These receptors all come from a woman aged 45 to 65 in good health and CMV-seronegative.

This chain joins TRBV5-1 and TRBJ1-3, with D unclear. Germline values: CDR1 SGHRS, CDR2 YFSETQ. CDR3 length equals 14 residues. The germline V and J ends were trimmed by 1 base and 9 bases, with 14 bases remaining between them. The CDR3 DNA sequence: TGCGCCAGCAGCTTGATCTGGGCAGCGGGCACCATATATTTT. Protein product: CASSLIWAAGTIYF.

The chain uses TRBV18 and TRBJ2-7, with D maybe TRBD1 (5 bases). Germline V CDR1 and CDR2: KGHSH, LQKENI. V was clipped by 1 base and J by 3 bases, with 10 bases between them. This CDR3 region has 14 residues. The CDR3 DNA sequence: TGTGCCAGCTCACCACGTAGGACACACTACGAGCAGTACTTC. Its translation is CASSPRRTHYEQYF.

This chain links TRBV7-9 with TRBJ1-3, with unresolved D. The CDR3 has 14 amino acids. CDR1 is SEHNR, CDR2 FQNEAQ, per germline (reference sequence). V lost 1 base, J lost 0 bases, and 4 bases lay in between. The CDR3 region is CASSLDLSGNTIYF. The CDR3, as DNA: TGTGCCAGCAGCTTAGATCTCTCTGGAAACACCATATATTTT. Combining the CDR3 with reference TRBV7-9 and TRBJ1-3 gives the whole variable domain DTGVSQNPRHKITKRGQNVTFRCDPISEHNRLYWYRQTLGQGPEFLTYFQNEAQLEKSRLLSDRFSAERPKGSFSTLEIQRTEQGDSAMYLCASSLDLSGNTIYFGEGSWLTVV.